This T cell receptor (beta chain) was sequenced during a study of T-cell memory formation after mild COVID-19. This clonotype was found a few times. TCRdb fed the 5' RACE reads into MiXCR, producing one record per CDR3 protein. This table has 390,000 or so distinct CDR3 sequences, approximately 16% appearing once. Germline V gene sequence: CDR1 SGHAT, CDR2 FQDESV (reference sequence). The length of the CDR3 is 13 residues. V lost 10 bases, J lost 0 bases, and 12 bases lay in between. The sequenced sample was PBMCs or a T cell subset sorted from them (not recorded which). The rearrangement joins TRBV11-1 to TRBJ1-2; D ambiguous. The sequence derives from a man younger than 35 who had mild COVID-19 (a few samples of this study predate the infection). Cell type and time point are not known. The CDR3 coding sequence is TGTGCCATCGCTAAAGGAACTAACTATGGCTACACCTTC. Its translation: CAIAKGTNYGYTF.